This T cell receptor (beta chain) was identified in a study of T cells in Graves' hyperthyroidism and ophthalmopathy. Study observations and caveats: Most clonotypes expanded in thyroid above 0.001 were likewise present in blood. In the analysis, a 13 V-J model separated ophthalmopathy from stable hyperthyroidism.

CDR1 and CDR2 from the germline V gene are MDHEN and SYDVKM. Trimming at V came to 8 bases and at J to 6 bases, leaving 13 bases not matched to a gene. The CDR3 sequence is 15 residues long. There were TCR beta CDR3 regions amplified from RNA transcripts. The HTBI primer set was used in a first-round RT-PCR of the TCR CDR3. TCRdb recomputed calls from the multiplex PCR reads with MiXCR, one row per CDR3 protein. Here the sample spans under 400,000 distinct CDR3 sequences, about 16% being singletons. Turning to this clonotype: Its antigen is still unknown.

Lactation, pregnancy, other autoimmune disease or uncontrolled infection led to exclusion of patients. The study based diagnoses on clinical symptoms, serum thyroxine and TRAb, thyroid ultrasound and orbital computed tomography. This rearrangement joins TRBV28 to TRBJ2-1; 7 bases line up with TRBD2. The source is a woman aged 55-69 years with Graves' ophthalmopathy. Sequenced input: blood. CDR3 coding DNA: TGTGCCAGCGTCCCGTATGGGAGGGGTCCCAATGAGCAGTTCTTC. Protein product: CASVPYGRGPNEQFF.